A single T cell receptor beta chain is shown here with its context. This entry belongs to a study of blood T cell repertoires in COVID-19. Study context: There were acute and convalescent COVID-19 samples, and they came from the United States, Italy and Spain.

Here immunoSEQ multiplex PCR was the method, and the copy in TCRdb shows in-frame clones only, minus some. Among 280,000 or so clones, roughly 85% were seen once, and the ten largest hold about 14%. The germline gives CDR1 ENHRY, CDR2 SYGVKD. The ends were cut back, 4 bases at V and 3 bases at J, with 7 bases in the middle. The CDR3 covers 12 residues. This rearrangement joins TRBV10-3 to TRBJ2-7; the D is unclear. This TCR was recovered from a human donor in a cohort sampled during active COVID-19. What was sequenced was peripheral blood. The CDR3: CAISAENYEQYF. The CDR3 DNA reads TGTGCCATCAGTGCGGAGAACTACGAGCAGTACTTC.